This TCR beta chain is drawn from a study of T cell responses to AZD1222 COVID-19 vaccine. As for this clone: The antigen remains undetermined.

Findings and limits, study-wide: Dominant CD4 TCR responses targeted spike regions 160-218 and 743-854. Only a handful of AZD1222 recipients, five to seven in all, had baseline seropositivity.

Some clones are missing from TCRdb's copy, which holds only in-frame ones; the method was immunoSEQ multiplex PCR. The sample shows 45,000 to 65,000 clones, roughly 89% of them seen only once. The sequencing here drew on peripheral blood, taken 28 days after the second AZD1222 dose. The source of this sequence is an adult who received the AZD1222 COVID-19 vaccine.

In DNA form, the CDR3 reads TGTGCCAGCAGCTTGGCAGGGGGTCAGCCCCAGCATTTT. Translating gives CASSLAGGQPQHF. The chain has TRBV5-4 and TRBJ1-5; 7 bases fit TRBD1. Per germline, CDR1 SGHNT and CDR2 YYREEE (reference sequence). This CDR3 is 13 amino acids long. J gave up 6 bases and V 0 bases, and 0 bases lay outside the gene matches.